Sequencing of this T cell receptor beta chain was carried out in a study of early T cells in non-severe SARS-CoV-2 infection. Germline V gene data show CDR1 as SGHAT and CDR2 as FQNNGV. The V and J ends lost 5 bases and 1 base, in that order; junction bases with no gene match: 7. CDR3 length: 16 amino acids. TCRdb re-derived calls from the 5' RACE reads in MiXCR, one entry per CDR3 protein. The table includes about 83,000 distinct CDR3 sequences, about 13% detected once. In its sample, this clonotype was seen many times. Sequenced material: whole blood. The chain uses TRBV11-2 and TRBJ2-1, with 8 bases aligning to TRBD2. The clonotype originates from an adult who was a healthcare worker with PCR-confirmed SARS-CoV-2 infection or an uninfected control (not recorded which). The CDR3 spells CASSTKLAASYNEQFF. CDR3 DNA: TGTGCCAGCAGCACGAAACTAGCGGCGTCCTACAATGAGCAGTTCTTC.